The clone carrying this T cell receptor (beta chain) appeared a few times. The target antigen is unknown. Notes on the study in general: Tumor Tregs overlapped most with tumor, then blood, naive CD4+ cells.

The germline V gene has CDR1 SEHNR and CDR2 FQNEAQ (reference sequence). The CDR3 has 15 amino acids. The V gene end was trimmed by 5 bases and the J gene end by 5 bases; junction bases not matched to a gene: 6. TCRdb redid the calling of the 5' RACE reads with MiXCR, one entry per CDR3 protein. The data contain 62,000 or so distinct CDR3 sequences, roughly 22% of them seen just once; the ten biggest clones take up more than 2.5%. Sequencing input: memory CD4+ T cells sorted from a lymph node. As to subset: memory CD4+ T cells, CD4+CD45RO+CD25-. V is TRBV7-9 and J is TRBJ2-5; 12 bases are a match to TRBD2. The TCR was taken from a female donor with breast cancer. The CDR3 nucleotides read TGTGCCAGCAGCGGGGCACTAGCGGGAGGTGAGACCCAGTACTTC. Protein product: CASSGALAGGETQYF.